Each of the 27 T cell receptor beta chains below was sequenced from the same sample in a study of T cells expressing NK-cell markers. TCRdb derives one entry per CDR3 protein from the 5' RACE reads, leaving out DNA. The specimen's table records roughly 350,000 distinct CDR3 sequences. The sample consisted of blood T cells: a sorted CD56 or NKG2C T cell subset, CD4+ or CD8+ T cells, or bulk PBMC T cells (not recorded which). These receptors all stem from a man aged 18-69 years in good health.

The chain carries TRBV5-1 and TRBJ2-7; the TCRdb call, TRBD1, lacks DNA for checking. Germline CDR1 reads SGHRS; CDR2 reads YFSETQ. CDR3 length equals 13 residues. CDR3 in amino acids: CASGMQGATEQYF.

The V and J genes are TRBV5-1 and TRBJ2-1. Germline CDR1 reads SGHRS; CDR2 reads YFSETQ. The CDR3 totals 15 residues. The CDR3 reads CASSSDTATINEQFF.

The chain employs TRBV9 and TRBJ2-2; checking the TCRdb D call of TRBD1 is not possible without DNA. Germline values: CDR1 SGDLS, CDR2 YYNGEE. CDR3 length: 14 residues. CDR3 sequence: CASTGGAYTGELFF. The whole variable domain, filled in from reference TRBV9 and TRBJ2-2, reads DSGVTQTPKHLITATGQRVTLRCSPRSGDLSVYWYQQSLDQGLQFLIQYYNGEERAKGNILERFSAQQFPDLHSELNLSSLELGDSALYFCASTGGAYTGELFFGEGSRLTVL.

CDR3 residues: CSAHDAGRNQPQHF. The chain joins TRBV20-1 to TRBJ1-5. CDR1 and CDR2 (germline): DFQATT, SNEGSKA (reference sequence). This CDR3 is 14 amino acids long.

CDR3 sequence: CASAQGDYGYTF. The chain is built from TRBV19 and TRBJ1-2; TCRdb outputs TRBD1, but without DNA this stays unchecked. The V gene's germline CDR1 is LNHDA and CDR2 SQIVND (reference sequence). CDR3 length: 12 residues.

The chain uses TRBV27 and TRBJ2-1; TCRdb outputs TRBD1, but without DNA this stays unchecked. Germline-derived CDR1 and CDR2 are MNHEY and SMNVEV (reference sequence). The CDR3 runs to 16 residues. The CDR3 protein is CASSLIRGKGFHEQFF.

V and J are TRBV18 and TRBJ2-3; TCRdb proposes TRBD2, but this gene call is untestable without DNA. From germline, CDR1 is KGHSH and CDR2 LQKENI. The CDR3 is made up of 20 amino acids. The CDR3 is CASSPSLPGLAGTSTDTQYF.

The chain has TRBV5-4 and TRBJ2-1. The CDR3 is 15 amino acids. CDR1 is SGHNT and CDR2 is YYREEE in the germline V gene (reference sequence). CDR3 sequence reads: CASSLGQAYYNEQFF.

The CDR3 protein is CASSYSGRGADTQYF. The rearrangement uses TRBV6-5 and TRBJ2-3; TCRdb returns TRBD1, unconfirmable since there is no DNA. The CDR3 runs 15 residues. Germline lookup yields CDR1 MNHEY and CDR2 SVGAGI.

The rearrangement links TRBV20-1 to TRBJ2-3; as DNA is missing, the TRBD2 call by TCRdb cannot be tested. The CDR3 runs to 17 residues. Germline V gene sequence: CDR1 DFQATT, CDR2 SNEGSKA (reference sequence). The CDR3 spells CSARFPTTSGGTDTQYF.

The chain joins TRBV7-8 to TRBJ2-3; the D gene TCRdb calls, TRBD2, cannot be checked with no DNA. Germline CDR1 and CDR2: SGHVS and FQNEAQ. The CDR3 extends over 14 amino acids. The CDR3 sequence is CASSVTSGTDTQYF.

The CDR3 loop is CASSASSGNQPQHF. The V call is TRBV28, the J call TRBJ1-5. Germline CDR1 is MDHEN and CDR2 is SYDVKM. The CDR3 runs 14 residues.

This chain joins TRBV6-1 and TRBJ2-1; checking the TCRdb D call of TRBD1 is not possible without DNA. Germline CDR1 MNHNS, CDR2 SASEGT. The CDR3 sequence is 16 residues long. CDR3 amino acids: CASSGGTIVSYNEQFF.

The chain recombines TRBV6-1 with TRBJ2-3; lacking DNA, the TRBD2 call made by TCRdb goes unchecked. CDR3 length equals 17 residues. From germline, CDR1 is MNHNS and CDR2 SASEGT. The CDR3 protein is CASSTSGLAGRVVTQYF.

The chain employs TRBV12-3 or TRBV12-4 and TRBJ1-3. This CDR3 is 15 amino acids long. The CDR3: CASSISTGSGNTIYF.

This CDR3 reads CASSLKTLGGELFF. The chain recombines TRBV5-1 with TRBJ2-2. This CDR3 spans 14 amino acids. Per the germline V gene, CDR1 is SGHRS and CDR2 is YFSETQ.

The CDR3 is CAISRSEVLDTQYF. The chain has TRBV10-3 and TRBJ2-3; TCRdb lists TRBD2, though no DNA is available to test this call. The germline CDR1 and CDR2 sequences are ENHRY and SYGVKD. The length of the CDR3 is 14 residues.

The chain links TRBV6-5 to TRBJ2-5; TCRdb reports TRBD1, a call that lacks DNA to check it against. Germline assignment: CDR1 MNHEY and CDR2 SVGAGI. This CDR3 has 16 amino acids. The chain's CDR3 is CASSYVRRGGWETQYF.

The gene calls are TRBV19 and TRBJ1-2. Germline CDR1 and CDR2: LNHDA and SQIVND (reference sequence). The CDR3 consists of 13 residues. This CDR3 is CASSRDSVYGYTF.

The J gene is TRBJ2-5, the V gene TRBV21-1; no DNA is available, so the TRBD2 call from TCRdb remains unchecked. TRBV21-1 is annotated as a pseudogene. The CDR3 is 12 residues long. The chain's CDR3 is CASTTLWETQYF.

The chain links TRBV5-1 to TRBJ2-4; the D gene TCRdb calls, TRBD1, cannot be checked with no DNA. Germline loops: CDR1 SGHRS, CDR2 YFSETQ. The CDR3 is 14 residues long. CDR3 residues: CASSPGQGAGIQYF.

The CDR3 spells CASSQVGNTQETQYF. The chain combines TRBV4-2 with TRBJ2-5. CDR1 is LGHNA and CDR2 is YNFKEQ in the germline V gene. The CDR3 is made up of 15 amino acids.

The genes are TRBV5-1 and TRBJ2-7; there is no DNA to check the TCRdb D call of TRBD1. This CDR3 has 16 residues. Germline-derived CDR1 and CDR2 are SGHRS and YFSETQ. CDR3 in amino acids: CASSLRQDESSYEQYF.

The chain is built from TRBV6-5 and TRBJ2-7; no DNA is available, so the TRBD1 call from TCRdb remains unchecked. The CDR3 extends over 15 amino acids. CDR1 and CDR2 from the germline V gene are MNHEY and SVGAGI. CDR3 amino acids: CASSHGQGGSLEQYF.

The CDR3 here is CASSQRTPGLAGLETQYF. The rearrangement uses TRBV3-1 and TRBJ2-5; the TCRdb call, TRBD2, lacks DNA for checking. This CDR3 region has 18 residues. CDR1 and CDR2 (germline): LGHDT, YNNKEL (reference sequence).

The genes are TRBV20-1 and TRBJ2-5; TCRdb indicates TRBD1, and absent DNA this call remains unverified. There are 17 residues in the CDR3. CDR1 DFQATT and CDR2 SNEGSKA come from the germline V gene (reference sequence). The CDR3 is CSATPLWGGGVQETQYF.

V gene TRBV7-9 combines with J gene TRBJ2-7; the D call from TCRdb, TRBD1, cannot be confirmed without DNA. The CDR3 has 15 amino acids. CDR1 is SEHNR, CDR2 FQNEAQ, per germline (reference sequence). The CDR3 sequence is CASSTGQGARAEQYF.